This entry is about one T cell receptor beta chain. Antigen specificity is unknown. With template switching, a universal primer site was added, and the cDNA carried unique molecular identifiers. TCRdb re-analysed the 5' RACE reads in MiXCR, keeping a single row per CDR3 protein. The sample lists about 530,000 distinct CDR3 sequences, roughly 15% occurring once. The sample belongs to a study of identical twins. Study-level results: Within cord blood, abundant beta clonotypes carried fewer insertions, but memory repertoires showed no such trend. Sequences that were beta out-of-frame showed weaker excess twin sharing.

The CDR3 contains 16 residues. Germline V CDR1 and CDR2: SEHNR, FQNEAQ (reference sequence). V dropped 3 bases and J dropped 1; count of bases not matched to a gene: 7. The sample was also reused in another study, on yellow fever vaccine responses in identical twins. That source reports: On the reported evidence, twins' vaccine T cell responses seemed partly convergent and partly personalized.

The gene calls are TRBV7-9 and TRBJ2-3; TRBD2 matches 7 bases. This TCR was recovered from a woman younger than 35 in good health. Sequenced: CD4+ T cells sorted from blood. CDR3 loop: CASSLLSGPRTDTQYF. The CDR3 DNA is TGTGCCAGCAGCTTGCTTAGCGGGCCCCGCACAGATACGCAGTATTTT.